This entry lists 19 T cell receptor beta chains sequenced from one sample in a study of blood T cell repertoires in COVID-19. Measured with immunoSEQ multiplex PCR; TCRdb has only the in-frame clones, and not every one. The sample lists approximately 240,000 clones, roughly nine tenths occurring once. The sequencing sample was made of PBMCs or T cells enriched from blood (not recorded which). The receptors stem from a woman aged 18-29 years in a cohort exposed to, infected with or recovered from COVID-19 (not recorded which).

The CDR3 coding sequence is TGCGCCAGCAGCGTCCGCACTAGCGGGAGCTCCTACGAGCAGTACTTC. Encoded protein: CASSVRTSGSSYEQYF. The chain joins TRBV5-1 to TRBJ2-7; 11 nucleotides match TRBD2. The CDR3 length is 16 residues. CDR1 and CDR2 (germline): SGHRS, YFSETQ. Germline trimming cut 4 bases from V and 0 bases from J; bases unmatched to any gene: 6.

This chain's CDR3 is CASSASLQGEGEKLFF. As DNA, the CDR3 is TGTGCCAGCAGCGCTTCGCTACAGGGTGAAGGTGAAAAACTGTTTTTT. The V and J genes are TRBV9 and TRBJ1-4; D is perhaps TRBD1 (6 bases). There are 16 residues in the CDR3. Trimming cost V 3 bases and J 7 bases, with 19 bases left between them. From germline, CDR1 is SGDLS and CDR2 YYNGEE.

The V gene is TRBV28, the J gene TRBJ1-3; a weak D match, TRBD1 (6 bases). Trimming stripped 2 bases from V and 4 bases from J, with 12 bases between. CDR1 MDHEN and CDR2 SYDVKM come from the germline V gene. The CDR3 is made up of 15 amino acids. CDR3 loop: CASSLPTGRGNTIYF. CDR3 in DNA: TGTGCCAGCAGTTTACCGACAGGCAGGGGAAACACCATATATTTT.

V and J are TRBV27 and TRBJ1-1; D gene ambiguous. The germline V gene has CDR1 MNHEY and CDR2 SMNVEV (reference sequence). The CDR3 consists of 16 residues. Trimming pared 0 bases from V and 3 bases from J, leaving 14 bases between. Written as DNA, the CDR3 is TGTGCCAGCAGTTTATCCGGAGGGCCTTGGGACACTGAAGCTTTCTTT. Residues: CASSLSGGPWDTEAFF.

The chain has TRBV24-1 and TRBJ2-2, with TRBD1 identical over 11 bases. The CDR3 is 16 amino acids. The germline CDR1 and CDR2 sequences are KGHDR and SFDVKD. After removal of 3 bases from V and 6 bases from J, the junction contained 5 bases not matched to a gene. This CDR3 reads CATSDPRTGGAGELFF. Written as DNA, the CDR3 is TGTGCCACCAGTGATCCTCGGACAGGGGGCGCCGGGGAGCTGTTTTTT.

This chain uses TRBV10-1 with TRBJ1-1; 8 bases are a match to TRBD1. Looked up from germline, CDR1 is WNHNN and CDR2 is SYGVQD (reference sequence). The CDR3 has 17 amino acids. The junction had 16 bases not matched to a gene; V was cut back by 7 bases and J by 3 bases. The CDR3: CASTRTGFKLVDTEAFF. CDR3 bases: TGCGCCAGCACAAGGACAGGGTTTAAATTAGTGGACACTGAAGCTTTCTTT.

The V gene is TRBV20-1, the J gene TRBJ1-1; D not certain. The V and J ends lost 5 bases and 3 bases respectively, with 7 bases between them. The CDR3 extends over 11 amino acids. CDR1 and CDR2 from the germline V gene are DFQATT and SNEGSKA (reference sequence). In DNA form, the CDR3 reads TGCAGTGCTTTGGAGGACACTGAAGCTTTCTTT. It specifies CSALEDTEAFF.

This rearrangement joins TRBV24-1 to TRBJ2-1; D is ambiguous. CDR1 is KGHDR and CDR2 is SFDVKD in the germline V gene. There are 15 residues in the CDR3. Trimming pared 0 bases from V and 6 bases from J, leaving 11 bases between. Here the CDR3 DNA reads TGTGCCACCAGTGATTTGCGAACGGAGACCAATGAGCAGTTCTTC. Amino acids: CATSDLRTETNEQFF.

The CDR3 DNA reads TGTGCCAGCAGCGTGGACAGGGCGGGTACTGAAGCTTTCTTT. Translating it yields CASSVDRAGTEAFF. The gene calls are TRBV9 and TRBJ1-1; 8 bases agree with TRBD1. Per the germline V gene, CDR1 is SGDLS and CDR2 is YYNGEE. The CDR3 runs to 14 residues. Unmatched junction bases numbered 5, after V lost 2 bases and J lost 5 bases.

This chain connects TRBV7-9 to TRBJ2-5, with TRBD1 matching 7 bases. V shed 2 bases and J 2 bases; nucleotides not matched to a gene: 5. Germline V CDR1 and CDR2: SEHNR, FQNEAQ (reference sequence). CDR3 length equals 15 residues. The CDR3 sequence: CASSLPDREQETQYF. DNA of the CDR3: TGTGCCAGCAGCTTACCCGACAGGGAACAAGAGACCCAGTACTTC.

The J gene is TRBJ2-7, the V gene TRBV7-9; TRBD2 might be the D (7 bases). Trimming stripped 5 bases from V and 6 bases from J, with 23 bases between. The CDR3 length is 16 residues. The germline CDR1 and CDR2 sequences are SEHNR and FQNEAQ (reference sequence). In DNA form, the CDR3 reads TGTGCCAGCAGCCCCTGGGGGGGCGGAATCCTGGGCGAGCAGTACTTC. Protein sequence: CASSPWGGGILGEQYF.

This clone was detected once. The V and J genes are TRBV7-2 and TRBJ2-3; a weak D match, TRBD2 (6 bases). In germline, CDR1 is SGHTA, CDR2 FQGNSA. This CDR3 is 17 amino acids long. V dropped 4 bases and J dropped 5 bases, with 22 bases sitting between them. CDR3 residues: CASSWGDGGLPEDTQYF. The CDR3 coding sequence is TGTGCCAGCAGCTGGGGTGACGGGGGACTCCCCGAAGATACGCAGTATTTT.

This clone was seen once. The rearrangement uses TRBV11-3 and TRBJ2-1, with TRBD2 matching 9 bases. This CDR3 is built from 13 residues. CDR1 SGHNT and CDR2 YENEEA come from the germline V gene. Losses at the gene ends were 5 bases for V and 10 bases for J; bases not matched to a gene: 6. CDR3 sequence reads: CASSIPTSGEQFF. The CDR3 DNA reads TGTGCCAGCAGCATCCCAACTAGCGGGGAGCAGTTCTTC.

The chain carries TRBV28 and TRBJ1-5; no firm D call. Trimming cost V 5 bases and J 0 bases, with 8 bases left between them. This CDR3 has 14 amino acids. CDR1 and CDR2 (germline): MDHEN, SYDVKM. The chain's CDR3 is CASSVAVSNQPQHF. The CDR3 DNA follows: TGTGCCAGCAGTGTGGCGGTTAGCAATCAGCCCCAGCATTTT.

The rearrangement links TRBV28 to TRBJ2-1, with 12 bases that match TRBD2. Germline CDR1 and CDR2: MDHEN and SYDVKM. The CDR3 is made up of 16 amino acids. With V trimmed by 5 bases and J by 8 bases, 10 bases remained unmatched. In nucleotides, the CDR3 is TGTGCCAGCAGTCCCGCCACTAGCGGGGGGCTCGATGAGCAGTTCTTC. Residues: CASSPATSGGLDEQFF.

The genes are TRBV7-3 and TRBJ1-1, with 7 bases aligning to TRBD1. Germline values: CDR1 SGHTA, CDR2 FQGTGA. The CDR3 is made up of 15 amino acids. The ends lost 5 bases at V and 0 bases at J; junction bases unmatched: 6. In DNA, the CDR3 is TGTGCCAGCAGCCTGGGACAGCTGATGAACACTGAAGCTTTCTTT. Its translation is CASSLGQLMNTEAFF.

This chain uses TRBV11-2 with TRBJ1-1; the D gene is possibly TRBD1 (5 bases). The CDR3 totals 14 residues. V was clipped by 0 bases and J by 4 bases, with 9 bases between them. The germline gives CDR1 SGHAT, CDR2 FQNNGV. The CDR3 protein is CASSLDRVTTEAFF. DNA of the CDR3: TGTGCCAGCAGCTTAGACAGGGTTACCACTGAAGCTTTCTTT.

This chain joins TRBV6-4 and TRBJ2-1; 11 bases are a match to TRBD2. The V and J ends lost 6 bases and 0 bases, in that order; junction bases with no gene match: 13. The germline CDR1 and CDR2 sequences are MRHNA and SNTAGT. The CDR3 extends over 19 amino acids. CDR3 amino acids: CASSPALAGEAGSYNEQFF. Written as DNA, the CDR3 is TGTGCCAGCAGCCCCGCACTAGCGGGAGAGGCGGGCTCCTACAATGAGCAGTTCTTC.

Only one count was recorded for this clone. The chain is built from TRBV7-3 and TRBJ2-1; 10 nucleotides agree with TRBD2. This CDR3 spans 15 amino acids. The V segment lost 2 bases and the J segment 5 bases; nucleotides outside the gene matches: 3. The germline gives CDR1 SGHTA, CDR2 FQGTGA. CDR3 sequence: CASSLELAGNNEQFF. The CDR3, as DNA: TGTGCCAGCAGCTTAGAACTAGCGGGGAACAATGAGCAGTTCTTC.